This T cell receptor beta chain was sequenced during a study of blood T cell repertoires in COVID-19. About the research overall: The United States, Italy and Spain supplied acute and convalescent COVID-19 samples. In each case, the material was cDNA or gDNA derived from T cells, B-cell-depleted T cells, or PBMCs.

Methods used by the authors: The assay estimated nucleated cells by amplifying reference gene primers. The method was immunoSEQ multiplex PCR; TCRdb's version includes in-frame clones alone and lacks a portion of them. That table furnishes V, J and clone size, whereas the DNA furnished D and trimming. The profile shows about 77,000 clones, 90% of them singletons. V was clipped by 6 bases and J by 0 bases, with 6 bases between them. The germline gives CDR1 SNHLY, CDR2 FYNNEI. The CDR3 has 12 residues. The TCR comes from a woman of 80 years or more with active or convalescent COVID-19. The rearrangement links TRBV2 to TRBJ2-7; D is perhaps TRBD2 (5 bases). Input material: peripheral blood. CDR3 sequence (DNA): TGTGCCAGCAGAGCGGCCTCCTACGAGCAGTACTTC. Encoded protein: CASRAASYEQYF.